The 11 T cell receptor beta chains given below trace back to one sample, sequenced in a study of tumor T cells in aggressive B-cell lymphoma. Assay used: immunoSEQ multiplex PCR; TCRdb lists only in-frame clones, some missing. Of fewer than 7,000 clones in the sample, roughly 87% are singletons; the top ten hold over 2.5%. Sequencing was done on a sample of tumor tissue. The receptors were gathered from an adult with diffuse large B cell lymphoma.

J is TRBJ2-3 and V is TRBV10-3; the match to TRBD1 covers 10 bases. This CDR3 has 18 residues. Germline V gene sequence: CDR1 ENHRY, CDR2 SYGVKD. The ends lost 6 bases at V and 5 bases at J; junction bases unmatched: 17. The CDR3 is CAISDDRGRVGGRDTQYF. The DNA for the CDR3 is TGTGCCATCAGCGACGACAGGGGGCGCGTTGGAGGACGAGATACGCAGTATTTT.

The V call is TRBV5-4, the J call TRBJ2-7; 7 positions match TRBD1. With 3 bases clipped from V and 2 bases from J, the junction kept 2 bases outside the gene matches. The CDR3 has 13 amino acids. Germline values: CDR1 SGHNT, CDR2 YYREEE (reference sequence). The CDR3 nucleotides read TGTGCCAGCAGCTCGGACAGGCCCTACGAGCAGTACTTC. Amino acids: CASSSDRPYEQYF.

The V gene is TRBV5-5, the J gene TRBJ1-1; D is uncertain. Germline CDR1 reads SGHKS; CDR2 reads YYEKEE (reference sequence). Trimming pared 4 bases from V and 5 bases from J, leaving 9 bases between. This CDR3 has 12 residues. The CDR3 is CASSRGFTEAFF. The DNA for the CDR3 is TGTGCCAGCAGCCGAGGGTTTACTGAAGCTTTCTTT.

The CDR3 sequence is CASSLGDRAGKTQYF. The CDR3 nucleotides read TGTGCCAGCAGCTTAGGGGACAGGGCGGGAAAGACCCAGTACTTC. The chain has TRBV7-6 and TRBJ2-5, with 9 positions matching TRBD1. This CDR3 has 15 amino acids. Trimming at V came to 1 base and at J to 6 bases, leaving 6 bases not matched to a gene. From germline, CDR1 is SGHVS and CDR2 FNYEAQ.

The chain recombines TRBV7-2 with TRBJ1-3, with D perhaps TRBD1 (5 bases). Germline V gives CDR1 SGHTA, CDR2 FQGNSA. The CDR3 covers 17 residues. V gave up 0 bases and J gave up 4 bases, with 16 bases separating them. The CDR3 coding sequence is TGTGCCAGCAGCTTAGCGAGTCGGAGTCAGGGAGGAAACACCATATATTTT. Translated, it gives CASSLASRSQGGNTIYF.

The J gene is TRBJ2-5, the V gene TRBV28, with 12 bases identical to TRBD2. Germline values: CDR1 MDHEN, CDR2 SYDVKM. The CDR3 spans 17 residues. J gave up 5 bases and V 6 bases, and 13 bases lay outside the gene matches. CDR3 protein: CASRSIPGLAGRETQYF. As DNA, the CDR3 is TGTGCCAGCAGATCCATACCGGGACTAGCGGGCCGGGAGACCCAGTACTTC.

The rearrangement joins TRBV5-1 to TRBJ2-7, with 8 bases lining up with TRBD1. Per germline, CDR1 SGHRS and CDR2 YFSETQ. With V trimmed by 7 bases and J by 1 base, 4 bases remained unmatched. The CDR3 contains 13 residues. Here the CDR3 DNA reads TGCGCCAGCTATCAGGGGGCGTCCTACGAGCAGTACTTC. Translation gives CASYQGASYEQYF.

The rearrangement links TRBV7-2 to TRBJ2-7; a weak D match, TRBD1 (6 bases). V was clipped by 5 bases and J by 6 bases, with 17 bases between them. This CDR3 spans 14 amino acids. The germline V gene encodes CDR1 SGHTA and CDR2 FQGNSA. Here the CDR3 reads CASSTSLGQFEQYF. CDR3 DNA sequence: TGTGCCAGCAGCACCAGCCTCGGACAGTTCGAGCAGTACTTC.

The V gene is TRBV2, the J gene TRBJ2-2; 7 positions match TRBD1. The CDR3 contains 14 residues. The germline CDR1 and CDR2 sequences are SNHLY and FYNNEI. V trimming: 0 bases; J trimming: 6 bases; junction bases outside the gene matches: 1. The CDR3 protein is CASSEAGTAGELFF. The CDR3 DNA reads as TGTGCCAGCAGTGAAGCCGGGACAGCCGGGGAGCTGTTTTTT. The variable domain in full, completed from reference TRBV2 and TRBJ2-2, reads EPEVTQTPSHQVTQMGQEVILRCVPISNHLYFYWYRQILGQKVEFLVSFYNNEISEKSEIFDDQFSVERPDGSNFTLKIRSTKLEDSAMYFCASSEAGTAGELFFGEGSRLTVL.

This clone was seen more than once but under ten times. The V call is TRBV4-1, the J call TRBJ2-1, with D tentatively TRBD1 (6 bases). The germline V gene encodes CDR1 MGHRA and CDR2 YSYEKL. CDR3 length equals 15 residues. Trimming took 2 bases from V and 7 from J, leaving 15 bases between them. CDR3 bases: TGCGCCAGCAGCCAAAGACAGGTCGCCGGGAATGAGCAGTTCTTC. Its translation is CASSQRQVAGNEQFF.

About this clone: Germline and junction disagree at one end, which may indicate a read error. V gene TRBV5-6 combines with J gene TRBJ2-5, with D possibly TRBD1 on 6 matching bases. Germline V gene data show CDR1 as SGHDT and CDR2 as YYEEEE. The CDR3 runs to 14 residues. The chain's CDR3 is CASNLGDRSETQYF. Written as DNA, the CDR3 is TGTGCCAGCAACTTGGGCGACAGGTCAGAGACCCAGTACTTC.